The 26 T cell receptor beta chains below all came from one sample that was sequenced in a study of T cell responses to AZD1222 COVID-19 vaccine. Sequencing was performed with immunoSEQ multiplex PCR; in TCRdb, only in-frame clones are kept and a portion is missing. The data contain about 160,000 clones, roughly 91% of them singletons. Sequences were derived from peripheral blood, sampled on day 0 of AZD1222 vaccination. The origin of the receptors is an adult in good health.

This chain uses TRBV19 with TRBJ2-3; 8 bases align to TRBD1. This CDR3 region has 16 residues. Losses at the gene ends were 3 bases for V and 0 bases for J; bases not matched to a gene: 5. CDR1 LNHDA and CDR2 SQIVND come from the germline V gene (reference sequence). The CDR3 region is CASSMGQDYSTDTQYF. Here the CDR3 DNA reads TGTGCCAGTAGTATGGGACAGGATTATAGCACAGATACGCAGTATTTT.

This rearrangement joins TRBV19 to TRBJ1-2; 10 positions match TRBD1. This CDR3 has 16 amino acids. V lost 5 bases, J lost 4 bases, and 10 bases stayed unmatched. The germline V gene encodes CDR1 LNHDA and CDR2 SQIVND (reference sequence). This CDR3 is CASSLRGTGELYGYTF. The CDR3 DNA is TGTGCCAGTAGTCTCCGCGGGACAGGGGAACTCTATGGCTACACCTTC.

This chain's CDR3 is CASSSRPLTTGSGNTIYF. The CDR3 DNA reads TGTGCCAGCAGCTCGCGACCCTTAACCACAGGTTCCGGAAACACCATATATTTT. This rearrangement joins TRBV7-2 to TRBJ1-3; D is perhaps TRBD1 (5 bases). The CDR3 length is 18 residues. V lost 4 bases and J 4 bases, leaving 23 bases between the germline ends. Germline V CDR1 and CDR2: SGHTA, FQGNSA. The full variable domain, with the rest looked up from reference TRBV7-2 and TRBJ1-3, is GAGVSQSPSNKVTEKGKDVELRCDPISGHTALYWYRQSLGQGLEFLIYFQGNSAPDKSGLPSDRFSAERTGGSVSTLTIQRTQQEDSAVYLCASSSRPLTTGSGNTIYFGEGSWLTVV.

The rearrangement uses TRBV6-5 and TRBJ1-2; 9 nucleotides agree with TRBD1. This CDR3 is built from 16 residues. Trimming removed 4 bases from V and 4 bases from J; junction bases left unmatched: 10. The germline V gene encodes CDR1 MNHEY and CDR2 SVGAGI. The CDR3 loop reads CASSFRTGEAGYGYTF. CDR3 nucleotide sequence: TGTGCCAGCAGTTTCAGGACAGGGGAGGCGGGCTATGGCTACACCTTC.

The rearrangement joins TRBV30 to TRBJ1-2; D is ambiguous. This CDR3 region has 15 residues. Per the germline V gene, CDR1 is GTSNPN and CDR2 is SVGIG (reference sequence). V gave up 0 bases and J gave up 4 bases, with 15 bases separating them. The CDR3 DNA follows: TGTGCCTGGAGTGTACCTTATGAATCTATCTATGGCTACACCTTC. Translated: CAWSVPYESIYGYTF. Full variable domain (outside the CDR3, taken from reference TRBV30 and TRBJ1-2): SQTIHQWPATLVQPVGSPLSLECTVEGTSNPNLYWYRQAAGRGLQLLFYSVGIGQISSEVPQNLSASRPQDRQFILSSKKLLLSDSGFYLCAWSVPYESIYGYTFGSGTRLTVV.

This chain uses TRBV11-2 with TRBJ2-7; D is unresolved. Germline CDR1 is SGHAT and CDR2 is FQNNGV. The V and J ends lost 5 bases and 0 bases respectively, with 8 bases between them. The CDR3 length is 13 residues. The CDR3 DNA is TGTGCCAGCAGCACCCGAACCTCCTACGAGCAGTACTTC. Its translation: CASSTRTSYEQYF.

V usage is TRBV15 and J usage is TRBJ1-5, with D tentatively TRBD1 (6 bases). The V and J ends lost 2 bases and 7 bases respectively, with 18 bases between them. In germline, CDR1 is LNHNV, CDR2 YYDKDF (reference sequence). The CDR3 sequence is 16 residues long. As DNA, the CDR3 is TGTGCCACCAGCAGATTTTCCGGGGGCCCAAGGCAGCCCCAGCATTTT. This gives the protein CATSRFSGGPRQPQHF.

The V and J genes are TRBV25-1 and TRBJ1-1; tentatively, D is TRBD1 (5 bases). V lost 9 bases and J lost 1, with 9 bases in between. In germline, CDR1 is MGHDK, CDR2 SYGVNS. This CDR3 comprises 12 residues. The CDR3 DNA reads as TGTGCCAGTTTGGACAAGAACACTGAAGCTTTCTTT. Translation: CASLDKNTEAFF. The variable domain in full, with the rest retrieved from reference TRBV25-1 and TRBJ1-1, is EADIYQTPRYLVIGTGKKITLECSQTMGHDKMYWYQQDPGMELHLIHYSYGVNSTEKGDLSSESTVSRIRTEHFPLTLESARPSHTSQYLCASLDKNTEAFFGQGTRLTVV.

The chain employs TRBV30 and TRBJ2-7; tentatively, D is TRBD2 (7 bases). V was pared by 4 bases and J by 6 bases, with 22 bases between. Germline CDR1 GTSNPN, CDR2 SVGIG (reference sequence). CDR3 size: 15 residues. CDR3 nucleotides: TGTGCCTGGACCCAAACGGGGGGCAGGATGGCCGAGCAGTACTTC. This codes for CAWTQTGGRMAEQYF.

Regarding this clone: The same CDR3 is also encoded by other DNA sequences in this sample. The chain couples TRBV25-1 to TRBJ2-7; D is uncertain. Trimming pared 4 bases from V and 2 bases from J, leaving 3 bases between. This CDR3 is 11 amino acids long. The germline V gene has CDR1 MGHDK and CDR2 SYGVNS. The DNA of the CDR3 is TGTGCCAGCAGTGGGGCCTACGAGCAGTACTTC. As protein: CASSGAYEQYF.

V and J are TRBV7-2 and TRBJ1-5, with TRBD1 matching over 7 bases. V shed 4 bases, J shed 11 bases, and the junction held 2 bases outside the gene matches. Germline lookup yields CDR1 SGHTA and CDR2 FQGNSA. The CDR3 consists of 11 residues. The CDR3 bases are TGTGCCAGCAGCTCAGGACAGGCCCAGCATTTT. This sequence encodes CASSSGQAQHF.

The chain links TRBV5-4 to TRBJ2-7; 7 nucleotides line up with TRBD2. J was trimmed by 2 bases and V by 4 bases; bases with no gene match: 12. The CDR3 sequence is 16 residues long. Germline V gene sequence: CDR1 SGHNT, CDR2 YYREEE (reference sequence). CDR3: CASSPPPPAGTYEQYF. The CDR3 bases are TGTGCCAGCAGCCCCCCGCCCCCAGCGGGGACCTACGAGCAGTACTTC.

The gene calls are TRBV6-5 and TRBJ2-3; 8 nucleotides align to TRBD1. Trimming took 5 bases from V and 6 from J; bases not matched to a gene: 10. The CDR3 contains 15 residues. The germline CDR1 and CDR2 sequences are MNHEY and SVGAGI. The CDR3 here is CASSLRTGQSDTQYF. As DNA, the CDR3 is TGTGCCAGCAGTCTTAGGACAGGGCAGTCGGATACGCAGTATTTT.

The rearrangement joins TRBV19 to TRBJ1-2; perhaps TRBD1 as D (6 bases). This CDR3 has 13 residues. CDR1 is LNHDA and CDR2 is SQIVND in the germline V gene (reference sequence). V lost 10 bases and J 2 bases, leaving 14 bases between the germline ends. In nucleotides, the CDR3 is TGTGCCACCGAACAGGGATCCAACTATGGCTACACCTTC. This encodes CATEQGSNYGYTF.

Concerning this clone: Germline is not matched at one junction end, which may reflect a read error. The V gene is TRBV7-7, the J gene TRBJ2-7, with 8 bases fitting TRBD1. Germline V gene sequence: CDR1 SSHAT, CDR2 FNYEAQ (reference sequence). The CDR3 length is 16 residues. The CDR3 sequence: CASSPALDRGAYEQYF. DNA of the CDR3: TGTGCTAGCAGCCCGGCCCTCGACAGGGGCGCGTACGAGCAGTACTTC.

J is TRBJ2-1 and V is TRBV18, with 7 bases identical to TRBD1. V lost 5 bases to trimming and J lost 10 bases; unmatched junction nucleotides: 5. The CDR3 spans 12 residues. CDR1 and CDR2 from the germline V gene are KGHSH and LQKENI. The DNA of the CDR3 is TGTGCCAGCTCAACAATGGACAGGGAGCAGTTCTTC. The encoded protein is CASSTMDREQFF. Based on the CDR3 plus reference TRBV18 and TRBJ2-1, the full variable domain is NAGVMQNPRHLVRRRGQEARLRCSPMKGHSHVYWYRQLPEEGLKFMVYLQKENIIDESGMPKERFSAEFPKEGPSILRIQQVVRGDSAAYFCASSTMDREQFFGPGTRLTVL.

V usage is TRBV7-2 and J usage is TRBJ2-5, with 7 positions matching TRBD2. From germline, CDR1 is SGHTA and CDR2 FQGNSA. The CDR3 is 14 amino acids. V lost 5 bases and J lost 4; bases outside the gene matches: 7. CDR3 bases: TGTGCCAGCAGCCAAGGGCCGGGGGGAGAGACCCAGTACTTC. Amino acid sequence: CASSQGPGGETQYF.

V is TRBV19 and J is TRBJ1-2; no clear D gene. Germline CDR1 reads LNHDA; CDR2 reads SQIVND (reference sequence). Trimming removed 11 bases from V and 4 bases from J, with 17 bases in between. This CDR3 spans 13 amino acids. This CDR3 reads CASTTRRSYGYTF. CDR3 DNA: TGTGCCTCTACTACCCGGCGGTCCTATGGCTACACCTTC. Filled out from reference TRBV19 and TRBJ1-2, the complete variable domain reads DGGITQSPKYLFRKEGQNVTLSCEQNLNHDAMYWYRQDPGQGLRLIYYSQIVNDFQKGDIAEGYSVSREKKESFPLTVTSAQKNPTAFYLCASTTRRSYGYTFGSGTRLTVV.

The V and J genes are TRBV5-8 and TRBJ2-3, with 7 bases that match TRBD2. Losses at the gene ends were 1 base for V and 2 bases for J; bases not matched to a gene: 10. The V gene's germline CDR1 is SGHTS and CDR2 YDEGEE. The CDR3 is 17 residues long. The CDR3 region is CASSLSRSSGSTDTQYF. DNA of the CDR3: TGTGCCAGCAGCTTGTCGAGATCTAGCGGTTCCACAGATACGCAGTATTTT. Variable domain in full (rest from reference TRBV5-8 and TRBJ2-3): EAGVTQSPTHLIKTRGQQATLRCSPISGHTSVYWYQQALGLGLQFLLWYDEGEERNRGNFPPRFSGRQFPNYSSELNVNALELEDSALYLCASSLSRSSGSTDTQYFGPGTRLTVL.

The V and J genes are TRBV9 and TRBJ2-5; the match to TRBD2 covers 11 bases. This CDR3 comprises 16 residues. The J segment lost 4 bases and the V segment lost 0 bases, leaving 5 bases of the junction unmatched. Per the germline V gene, CDR1 is SGDLS and CDR2 is YYNGEE. CDR3 nucleotides: TGTGCCAGCAGCGTAGGTTTAGCGGGGGGGCGAGAGACCCAGTACTTC. This codes for CASSVGLAGGRETQYF.

This chain links TRBV7-3 with TRBJ2-1; D possibly corresponds to TRBD2 (5 bases). The CDR3 is 16 residues long. V dropped 5 bases and J dropped 3 bases, with 17 bases sitting between them. The germline CDR1 and CDR2 sequences are SGHTA and FQGTGA. CDR3 sequence (DNA): TGTGCCAGCAGCCCTGGACTCTTCCCTTTCTACAATGAGCAGTTCTTC. Protein sequence: CASSPGLFPFYNEQFF.

This clone was seen once. The genes are TRBV7-9 and TRBJ2-7, with D hard to call. The CDR3 covers 15 residues. CDR1 is SEHNR, CDR2 FQNEAQ, per germline (reference sequence). V was shortened by 6 bases and J by 3 bases, with 18 bases between the two germline ends. In DNA, the CDR3 is TGTGCCAGCAGTTCCTCAGGCTTGACGAACTACGAGCAGTACTTC. Translating gives CASSSSGLTNYEQYF.

The chain links TRBV9 to TRBJ1-1, with D unresolved. Germline V lookup: CDR1 SGDLS, CDR2 YYNGEE. This CDR3 contains 15 residues. Trimming removed 0 bases from V and 1 base from J, with 10 bases in between. The CDR3 is CASSVEERRNTEAFF. The CDR3, as DNA: TGTGCCAGCAGCGTAGAGGAAAGGCGGAACACTGAAGCTTTCTTT.

This rearrangement joins TRBV2 to TRBJ2-3; D is possibly TRBD1 or TRBD2 (5 bases each). Germline V CDR1 and CDR2: SNHLY, FYNNEI. Trimming removed 7 bases at V and 8 bases at J, with 22 bases between. The CDR3 runs to 15 residues. CDR3 in DNA: TGTGCCAGCACCGAGAGGGGATCTACCTTTAGTACGCAGTATTTT. Residues: CASTERGSTFSTQYF.

This clone was seen only once. This CDR3 reads CASSFGTGGLDSPLHF. The DNA of the CDR3 is TGTGCCAGCAGCTTTGGGACAGGGGGCTTGGATTCACCCCTCCACTTT. This sequence joins TRBV5-6 and TRBJ1-6; 12 nucleotides align to TRBD1. CDR1 and CDR2 (germline): SGHDT, YYEEEE. V shed 2 bases and J 8 bases; nucleotides not matched to a gene: 5. CDR3 length: 16 residues.

The chain combines TRBV6-2 or TRBV6-3 with TRBJ2-1; D gene ambiguous. Trimming removed 4 bases at V and 9 bases at J, with 7 bases between. CDR3 length equals 11 residues. Per the germline V gene, CDR1 is MNHEY and CDR2 is SVGEGT. CDR3 bases: TGTGCCAGCAGTTCCTCGTTTGAGCAGTTCTTC. Residues: CASSSSFEQFF.